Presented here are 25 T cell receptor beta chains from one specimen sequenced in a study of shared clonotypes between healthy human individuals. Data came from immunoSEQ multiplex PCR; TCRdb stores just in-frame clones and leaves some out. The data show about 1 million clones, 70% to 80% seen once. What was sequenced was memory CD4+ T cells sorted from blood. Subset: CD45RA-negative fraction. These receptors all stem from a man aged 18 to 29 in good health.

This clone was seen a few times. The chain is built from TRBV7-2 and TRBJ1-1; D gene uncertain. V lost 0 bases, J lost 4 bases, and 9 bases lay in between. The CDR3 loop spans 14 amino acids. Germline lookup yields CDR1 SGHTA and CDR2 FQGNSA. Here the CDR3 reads CASSLAGTVTEAFF. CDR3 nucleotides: TGTGCCAGCAGCTTAGCAGGTACGGTCACTGAAGCTTTCTTT.

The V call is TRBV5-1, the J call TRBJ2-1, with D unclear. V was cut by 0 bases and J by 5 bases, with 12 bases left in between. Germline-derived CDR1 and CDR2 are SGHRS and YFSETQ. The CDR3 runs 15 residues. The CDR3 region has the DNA TGCGCCAGCAGCTTGGACGGTATTGATAACAATGAGCAGTTCTTC. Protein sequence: CASSLDGIDNNEQFF.

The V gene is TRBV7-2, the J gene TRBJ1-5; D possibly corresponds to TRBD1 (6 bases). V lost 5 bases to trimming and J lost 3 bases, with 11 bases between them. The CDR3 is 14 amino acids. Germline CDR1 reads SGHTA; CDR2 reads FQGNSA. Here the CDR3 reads CASSPGQYNQPQHF. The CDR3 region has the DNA TGTGCCAGCAGCCCAGGACAGTACAATCAGCCCCAGCATTTT.

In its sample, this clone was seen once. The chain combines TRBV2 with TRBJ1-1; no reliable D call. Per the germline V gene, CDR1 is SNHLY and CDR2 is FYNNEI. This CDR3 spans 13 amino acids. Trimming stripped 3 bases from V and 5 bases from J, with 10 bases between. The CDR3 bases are TGTGCCAGCAGTGAGCGAATGGGGACTGAAGCTTTCTTT. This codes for CASSERMGTEAFF.

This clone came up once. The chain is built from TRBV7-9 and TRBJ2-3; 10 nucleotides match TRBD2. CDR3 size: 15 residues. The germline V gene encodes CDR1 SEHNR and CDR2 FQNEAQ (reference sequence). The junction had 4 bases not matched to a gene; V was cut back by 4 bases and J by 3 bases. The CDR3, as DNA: TGTGCCAGCAGCTACAGCGGGGGGGAAACAGATACGCAGTATTTT. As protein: CASSYSGGETDTQYF.

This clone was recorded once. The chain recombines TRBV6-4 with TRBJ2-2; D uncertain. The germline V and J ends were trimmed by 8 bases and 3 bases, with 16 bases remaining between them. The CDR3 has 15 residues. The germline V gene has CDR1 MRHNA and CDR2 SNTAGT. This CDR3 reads CASCPALEYTGELFF. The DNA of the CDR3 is TGTGCCAGCTGTCCAGCGCTAGAATACACCGGGGAGCTGTTTTTT.

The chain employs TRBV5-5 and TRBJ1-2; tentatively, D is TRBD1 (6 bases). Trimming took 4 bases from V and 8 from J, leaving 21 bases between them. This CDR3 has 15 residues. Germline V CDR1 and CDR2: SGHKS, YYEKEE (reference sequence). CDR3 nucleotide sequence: TGTGCCAGCAGCCGATGGGACGGACAGTCGGAAGGCTACACCTTC. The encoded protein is CASSRWDGQSEGYTF.

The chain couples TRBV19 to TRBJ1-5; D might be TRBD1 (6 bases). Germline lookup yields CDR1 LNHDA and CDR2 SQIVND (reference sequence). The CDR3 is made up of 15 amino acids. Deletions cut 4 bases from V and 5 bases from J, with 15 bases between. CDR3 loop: CASSKRDRTDQPQHF. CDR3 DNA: TGTGCCAGTAGTAAAAGAGACAGGACCGATCAGCCCCAGCATTTT.

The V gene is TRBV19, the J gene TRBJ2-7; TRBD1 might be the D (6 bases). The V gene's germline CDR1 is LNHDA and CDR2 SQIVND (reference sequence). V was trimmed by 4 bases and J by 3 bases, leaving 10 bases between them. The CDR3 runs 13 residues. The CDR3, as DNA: TGTGCCAGTAGTAATGGACAGCACTACGAGCAGTACTTC. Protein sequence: CASSNGQHYEQYF.

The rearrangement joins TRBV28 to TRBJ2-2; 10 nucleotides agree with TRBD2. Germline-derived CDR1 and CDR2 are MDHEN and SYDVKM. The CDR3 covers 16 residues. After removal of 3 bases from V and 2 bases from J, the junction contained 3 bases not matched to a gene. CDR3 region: CASSFQRGGNTGELFF. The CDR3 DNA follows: TGTGCCAGCAGTTTTCAGCGGGGGGGTAACACCGGGGAGCTGTTTTTT.

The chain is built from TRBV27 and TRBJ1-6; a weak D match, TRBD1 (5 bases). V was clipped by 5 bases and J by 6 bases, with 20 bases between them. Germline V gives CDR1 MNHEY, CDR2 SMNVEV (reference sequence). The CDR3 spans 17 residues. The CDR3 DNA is TGTGCCAGCAGTCTGACCTACGGCCAGGGAAGTAATTCACCCCTCCACTTT. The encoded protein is CASSLTYGQGSNSPLHF.

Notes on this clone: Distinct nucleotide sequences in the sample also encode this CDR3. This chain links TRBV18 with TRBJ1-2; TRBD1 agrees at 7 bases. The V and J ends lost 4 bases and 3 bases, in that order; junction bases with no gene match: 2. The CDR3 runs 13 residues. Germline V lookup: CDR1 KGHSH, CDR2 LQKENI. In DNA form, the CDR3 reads TGTGCCAGCTCACAAGGGACAGACTATGGCTACACCTTC. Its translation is CASSQGTDYGYTF.

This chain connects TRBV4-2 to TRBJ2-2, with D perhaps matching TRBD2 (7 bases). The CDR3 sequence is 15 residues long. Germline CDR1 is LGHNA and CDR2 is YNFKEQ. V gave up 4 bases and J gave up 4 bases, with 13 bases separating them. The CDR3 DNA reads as TGTGCCAGCAGCCCGGGGGGCCCAGGCACCGGGGAGCTGTTTTTT. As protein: CASSPGGPGTGELFF.

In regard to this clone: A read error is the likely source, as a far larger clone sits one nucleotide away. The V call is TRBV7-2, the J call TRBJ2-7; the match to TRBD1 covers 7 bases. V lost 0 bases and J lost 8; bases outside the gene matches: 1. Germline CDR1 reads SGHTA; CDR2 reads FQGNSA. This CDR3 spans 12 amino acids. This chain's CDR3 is CASSLAQGKQYF. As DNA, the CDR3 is TGTGCCAGCAGCTTAGCACAGGGGAAGCAGTACTTC.

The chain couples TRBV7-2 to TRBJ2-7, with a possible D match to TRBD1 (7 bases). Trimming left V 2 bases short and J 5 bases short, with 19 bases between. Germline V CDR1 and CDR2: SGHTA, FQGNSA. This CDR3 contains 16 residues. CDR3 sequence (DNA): TGTGCCAGCAGCTTATCAGGAGGGGGACAGTCGGACGAGCAGTACTTC. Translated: CASSLSGGGQSDEQYF. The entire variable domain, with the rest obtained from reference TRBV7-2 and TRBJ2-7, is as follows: GAGVSQSPSNKVTEKGKDVELRCDPISGHTALYWYRQSLGQGLEFLIYFQGNSAPDKSGLPSDRFSAERTGGSVSTLTIQRTQQEDSAVYLCASSLSGGGQSDEQYFGPGTRLTVT.

For the CDR3, the DNA is TGTGCCAGCTCACTTAGGACAGGGGGCGAAAATTCACCCCTCCACTTT. Its translation is CASSLRTGGENSPLHF. The chain joins TRBV18 to TRBJ1-6, with 11 positions matching TRBD1. The V gene's germline CDR1 is KGHSH and CDR2 LQKENI. V lost 4 bases to trimming and J lost 7 bases; unmatched junction nucleotides: 6. The CDR3 length is 16 residues.

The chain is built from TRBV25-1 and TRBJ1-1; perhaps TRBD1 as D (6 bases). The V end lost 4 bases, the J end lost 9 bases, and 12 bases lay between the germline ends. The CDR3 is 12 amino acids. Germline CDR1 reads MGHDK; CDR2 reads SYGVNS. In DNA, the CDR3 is TGTGCCAGCAGTGTGGGGGCAGGAAAAGCTTTCTTT. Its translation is CASSVGAGKAFF. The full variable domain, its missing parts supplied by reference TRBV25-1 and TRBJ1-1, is EADIYQTPRYLVIGTGKKITLECSQTMGHDKMYWYQQDPGMELHLIHYSYGVNSTEKGDLSSESTVSRIRTEHFPLTLESARPSHTSQYLCASSVGAGKAFFGQGTRLTVV.

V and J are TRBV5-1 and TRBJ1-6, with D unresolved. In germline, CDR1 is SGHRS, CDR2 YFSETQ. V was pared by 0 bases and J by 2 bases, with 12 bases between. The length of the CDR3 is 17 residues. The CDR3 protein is CASSLDAEPTYNSPLHF. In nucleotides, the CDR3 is TGCGCCAGCAGCTTGGACGCAGAGCCCACCTATAATTCACCCCTCCACTTT.

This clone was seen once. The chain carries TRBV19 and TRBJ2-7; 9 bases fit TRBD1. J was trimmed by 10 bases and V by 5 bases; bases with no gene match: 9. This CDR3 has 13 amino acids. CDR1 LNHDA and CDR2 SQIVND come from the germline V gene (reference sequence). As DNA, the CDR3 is TGTGCCAGTAGTGCACAGGGGGCGCTCGATCAGTACTTC. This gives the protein CASSAQGALDQYF.

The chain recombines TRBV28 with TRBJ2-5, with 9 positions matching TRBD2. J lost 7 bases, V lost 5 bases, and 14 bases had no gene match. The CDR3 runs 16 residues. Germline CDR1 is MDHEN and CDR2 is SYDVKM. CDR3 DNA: TGTGCCAGCAGTGGCACTGGCGGGGGGGGTCGGGGGACCCAGTACTTC. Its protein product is CASSGTGGGGRGTQYF.

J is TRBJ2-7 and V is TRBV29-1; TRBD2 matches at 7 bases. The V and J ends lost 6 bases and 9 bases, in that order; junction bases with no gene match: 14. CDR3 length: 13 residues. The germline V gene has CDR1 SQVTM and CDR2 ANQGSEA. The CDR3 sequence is CSVDRDYLGGQYF. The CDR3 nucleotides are TGCAGCGTGGACCGGGACTACCTAGGCGGGCAGTACTTC.

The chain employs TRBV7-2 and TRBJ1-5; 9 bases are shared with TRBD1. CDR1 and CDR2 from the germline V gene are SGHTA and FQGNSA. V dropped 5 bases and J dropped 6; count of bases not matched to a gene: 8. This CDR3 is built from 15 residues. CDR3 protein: CASSPGQGYSQPQHF. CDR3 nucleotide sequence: TGTGCCAGCAGCCCGGGACAGGGATACTCTCAGCCCCAGCATTTT.

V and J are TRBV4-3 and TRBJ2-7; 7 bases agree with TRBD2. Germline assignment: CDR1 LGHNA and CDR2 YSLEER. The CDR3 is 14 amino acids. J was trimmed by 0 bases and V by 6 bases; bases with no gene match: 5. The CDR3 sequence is CASSRDYNSYEQYF. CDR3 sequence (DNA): TGCGCCAGCAGTCGGGACTACAACTCCTACGAGCAGTACTTC.

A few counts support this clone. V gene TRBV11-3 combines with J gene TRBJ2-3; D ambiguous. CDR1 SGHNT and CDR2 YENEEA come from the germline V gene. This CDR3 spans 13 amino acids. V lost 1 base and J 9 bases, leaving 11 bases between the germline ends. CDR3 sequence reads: CASSLAIGLTQYF. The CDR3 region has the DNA TGTGCCAGCAGCTTAGCAATCGGGTTAACGCAGTATTTT.

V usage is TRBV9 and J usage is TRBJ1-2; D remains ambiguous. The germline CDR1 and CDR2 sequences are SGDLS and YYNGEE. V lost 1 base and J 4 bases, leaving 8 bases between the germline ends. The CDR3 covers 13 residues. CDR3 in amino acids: CASSVRQSYGYTF. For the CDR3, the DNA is TGTGCCAGCAGCGTACGGCAGAGCTATGGCTACACCTTC.